This TCR beta chain was sequenced for a study of blood T cell repertoires in COVID-19. Overall study: Samples representing acute and convalescent COVID-19 were sourced from the United States, Italy and Spain. The cDNA or gDNA used as material had been derived from T cells, B-cell-depleted T cells, or PBMCs.

Per the study methods: The assay estimated nucleated cells by amplifying reference gene primers. Repertoires were generated with immunoSEQ multiplex PCR, while TCRdb's copy carries only in-frame clones and drops some. V, J and clone size are those of that table, while D and trimming were read from the DNA. The table records about 130,000 clones, about four fifths of them present only once. The CDR3 length is 15 residues. Looked up from germline, CDR1 is SGHAT and CDR2 is FQNNGV. V lost 1 base and J lost 2, with 9 bases in between. J is TRBJ1-3 and V is TRBV11-2, with D possibly TRBD1 on 5 matching bases. The origin of this receptor is a human donor in a cohort sampled during active COVID-19. Specimen: peripheral blood. The CDR3 coding sequence is TGTGCCAGCAGCTTAGTACCAGGGACTGGAAACACCATATATTTT. Translation gives CASSLVPGTGNTIYF. Full variable domain (outside the CDR3, taken from reference TRBV11-2 and TRBJ1-3): EAGVAQSPRYKIIEKRQSVAFWCNPISGHATLYWYQQILGQGPKLLIQFQNNGVVDDSQLPKDRFSAERLKGVDSTLKIQPAKLEDSAVYLCASSLVPGTGNTIYFGEGSWLTVV.